This record concerns one T cell receptor (beta chain) sequence. Its matching antigen is unknown. The table came from immunoSEQ multiplex PCR; TCRdb's copy has only in-frame clones and leaves some out. The table shows tens of thousands of clones, with 82% occurring only once. This sample stems from a study of identifying expanded T cells in peripheral blood. No infections or other immune events were documented during collection. Findings of the study overall: Differentially abundant clones: about 1.3 between replicates, approximately 15 at approximately 14 days, approximately 19 at four. Variance in clone template counts between approximately two-week samples significantly increased with total template count across all healthy donors.

Sample: blood. The sequence was collected from a person aged 18-70 years in good health.

CDR3 sequence: CASSLEAGVAGELFF. The CDR3 DNA sequence: TGTGCCAGTAGCTTAGAAGCGGGAGTAGCCGGGGAGCTGTTTTTT. The rearrangement uses TRBV19 and TRBJ2-2; 8 positions match TRBD2. This CDR3 contains 15 residues. The junction had 9 bases not matched to a gene; V was cut back by 6 bases and J by 6 bases. Germline values: CDR1 LNHDA, CDR2 SQIVND (reference sequence).